The next 23 T cell receptor beta chains were all read from a single sample in a study of T-cell reconstitution after alpha-beta-depleted transplantation in children. Unique molecular identifiers were incorporated into the prepared TCRbeta library. TCRdb reprocessed the PCR reads with MiXCR, giving one entry per CDR3 protein. The table records hundreds of thousands of distinct CDR3 sequences, over 10% of them present only once. This material consisted of PBMCs, mostly from graft donor cells, taken 360 days after TCRalphabeta/CD19-depleted stem cell transplant. The receptors were sampled from a male patient younger than 18 who had a stem cell transplant for acute myeloid leukemia, so the T cells may come from the graft donor.

This clonotype turned up a few times. The chain uses TRBV28 and TRBJ2-7; tentative D call: TRBD2 (5 bases). This CDR3 comprises 12 residues. Trimming took 6 bases from V and 4 from J, leaving 10 bases between them. Looked up from germline, CDR1 is MDHEN and CDR2 is SYDVKM. As DNA, the CDR3 is TGTGCCAGCAGGGTGGGAGCTTACGAGCAGTACTTC. Amino acids: CASRVGAYEQYF.

The chain has TRBV4-3 and TRBJ2-1, with TRBD2 matching 7 bases. The CDR3 contains 17 residues. With 1 base clipped from V and 7 bases from J, the junction kept 13 bases outside the gene matches. Germline V gene sequence: CDR1 LGHNA, CDR2 YSLEER. The CDR3 DNA reads TGCGCCAGCAGCCAAGGTTCTAGCGGATCGTCCTTGAATGAGCAGTTCTTC. Translated, it gives CASSQGSSGSSLNEQFF.

This chain links TRBV5-1 with TRBJ2-1; TRBD1 or TRBD2 may be the D gene (5 bases each). Trimming removed 6 bases from V and 3 bases from J, with 22 bases in between. CDR1 is SGHRS and CDR2 is YFSETQ in the germline V gene. This CDR3 region has 17 residues. CDR3 DNA sequence: TGCGCCAGCACCCGAACGGGACCCCGAAACGACTACAATGAGCAGTTCTTC. Translated, it gives CASTRTGPRNDYNEQFF.

The sample holds many counts of this clonotype. This chain links TRBV29-1 with TRBJ2-2; D gene uncertain. This CDR3 is 13 amino acids long. CDR1 SQVTM and CDR2 ANQGSEA come from the germline V gene. V lost 3 bases, J lost 4 bases, and 9 bases lay in between. This CDR3 is CSVDRATTGELFF. CDR3 DNA: TGCAGCGTTGACCGGGCCACCACCGGGGAGCTGTTTTTT.

The genes are TRBV6-2 or TRBV6-3 and TRBJ2-1; 8 bases match TRBD2. Unmatched junction bases numbered 8, after V lost 7 bases and J lost 6 bases. Germline V lookup: CDR1 MNHEY, CDR2 SVGEGT. CDR3 length: 14 amino acids. CDR3 bases: TGTGCCAGCACTACCTTAGCGGGGATCAATGAGCAGTTCTTC. The encoded protein is CASTTLAGINEQFF.

The J gene is TRBJ2-5, the V gene TRBV18, with D uncertain. Deletions cut 2 bases from V and 4 bases from J, with 5 bases between. In germline, CDR1 is KGHSH, CDR2 LQKENI. This CDR3 contains 12 residues. For the CDR3, the DNA is TGTGCCAGCTCACCAATGGGAGAGACCCAGTACTTC. Translating gives CASSPMGETQYF.

Many counts were recorded for this clonotype. This sequence joins TRBV3-1 and TRBJ2-7, with D uncertain. Germline V gene sequence: CDR1 LGHDT, CDR2 YNNKEL (reference sequence). The CDR3 totals 13 residues. V lost 1 base, J lost 4 bases, and 8 bases lay in between. The DNA for the CDR3 is TGTGCCAGCAGCCAAGCGCCAGCTTACGAGCAGTACTTC. Its protein product is CASSQAPAYEQYF.

Many counts were recorded for this clonotype. V usage is TRBV29-1 and J usage is TRBJ2-3; perhaps D is TRBD1 or TRBD2 (5 bases each). V shed 3 bases and J shed 4 bases, with 5 bases lying between them. The V gene's germline CDR1 is SQVTM and CDR2 ANQGSEA. The CDR3 loop spans 11 amino acids. The CDR3 DNA reads TGCAGCGTTGAGGGGGCAGATACGCAGTATTTT. Protein product: CSVEGADTQYF.

This rearrangement joins TRBV29-1 to TRBJ2-1; unclear D gene. The CDR3 contains 12 residues. Germline V lookup: CDR1 SQVTM, CDR2 ANQGSEA. V dropped 4 bases and J dropped 4 bases, with 8 bases sitting between them. CDR3 DNA: TGCAGCGTTGGATTTGGGTACAATGAGCAGTTCTTC. It codes for CSVGFGYNEQFF.

There are many counts of this clonotype. This chain joins TRBV25-1 and TRBJ2-1; 8 bases are a match to TRBD2. Trimming took 7 bases from V and 3 from J; bases not matched to a gene: 20. Germline V gene data show CDR1 as MGHDK and CDR2 as SYGVNS. This CDR3 spans 19 amino acids. The CDR3 protein is CASTRIRGLGLAGYNEQFF. DNA of the CDR3: TGTGCCAGCACCCGAATTAGAGGCCTCGGACTAGCTGGCTACAATGAGCAGTTCTTC.

This sequence joins TRBV29-1 and TRBJ2-5, with 7 bases fitting TRBD2. The CDR3 covers 14 residues. The J segment lost 1 base and the V segment lost 0 bases, leaving 2 bases of the junction unmatched. Germline V CDR1 and CDR2: SQVTM, ANQGSEA. This chain's CDR3 is CSVEDPSGQETQYF. The CDR3 nucleotides read TGCAGCGTTGAAGATCCTAGCGGCCAAGAGACCCAGTACTTC.

The chain couples TRBV7-6 to TRBJ2-3; TRBD1 matches 9 bases. The CDR3 extends over 17 amino acids. Per the germline V gene, CDR1 is SGHVS and CDR2 is FNYEAQ. V lost 2 bases, J lost 6 bases, and 12 bases stayed unmatched. The CDR3 DNA sequence: TGTGCCAGCAGCTTATTCCCCCCTACAGGGGGCGTGGATACGCAGTATTTT. Translating it yields CASSLFPPTGGVDTQYF.

About this clonotype itself: This may come from a read error, since a much larger clone is one base off. The chain is built from TRBV28 and TRBJ2-3; the D gene is possibly TRBD2 (6 bases). The CDR3 totals 12 residues. Germline V CDR1 and CDR2: MDHEN, SYDVKM. With 7 bases removed from V and 4 bases from J, the gap between germline ends came to 9 bases. CDR3 sequence: CASTGDADTQYF. In nucleotides, the CDR3 is TGTGCCAGCACGGGAGATGCAGATACGCAGTATTTT.

The chain uses TRBV29-1 and TRBJ2-7; possible D gene TRBD2, 5 bases. The CDR3 is 12 amino acids. Germline CDR1 reads SQVTM; CDR2 reads ANQGSEA. V was shortened by 6 bases and J by 7 bases, with 16 bases between the two germline ends. DNA for the CDR3: TGCAGCGTAAAAGAGAGGGCTCGGGAGCAGTACTTC. Protein sequence: CSVKERAREQYF.

This clonotype was seen many times. The V and J genes are TRBV5-1 and TRBJ2-3, with 13 bases lining up with TRBD2. Losses at the gene ends were 4 bases for V and 6 bases for J; bases not matched to a gene: 5. Germline V gene data show CDR1 as SGHRS and CDR2 as YFSETQ. The CDR3 runs 15 residues. CDR3 region: CASSPGTSGVDTQYF. The DNA for the CDR3 is TGCGCCAGCAGCCCCGGGACTAGCGGGGTCGATACGCAGTATTTT.

This clonotype was detected ten times or more. The genes are TRBV15 and TRBJ2-1, with D perhaps matching TRBD2 (6 bases). The V and J ends lost 0 bases and 2 bases respectively, with 14 bases between them. The CDR3 runs 17 residues. CDR1 LNHNV and CDR2 YYDKDF come from the germline V gene (reference sequence). The CDR3 nucleotides are TGTGCCACCAGCAGAGATTCGGGAGTCCCGACCTACAATGAGCAGTTCTTC. Its translation is CATSRDSGVPTYNEQFF.

There are many counts of this clonotype. The J gene is TRBJ2-3, the V gene TRBV29-1, with D perhaps TRBD1 (6 bases). This CDR3 has 14 residues. The germline V gene encodes CDR1 SQVTM and CDR2 ANQGSEA. Trimming pared 4 bases from V and 3 bases from J, leaving 14 bases between. DNA of the CDR3: TGCAGCGTTGTAAGTCCCAGGGGAACAGATACGCAGTATTTT. Translating it yields CSVVSPRGTDTQYF.

The sample holds a few counts of this clonotype. V gene TRBV7-6 combines with J gene TRBJ2-7; 10 bases map to TRBD1. Germline V lookup: CDR1 SGHVS, CDR2 FNYEAQ. Unmatched junction bases numbered 4, after V lost 4 bases and J lost 4 bases. This CDR3 spans 14 amino acids. The CDR3 loop is CASSSGTGEYEQYF. CDR3 in DNA: TGTGCCAGCAGCTCCGGGACAGGGGAGTACGAGCAGTACTTC.

This CDR3 reads CASRPRQFQETQYF. The CDR3 DNA is TGTGCCAGCAGACCTAGACAATTTCAAGAGACCCAGTACTTC. The chain combines TRBV6-2 or TRBV6-3 with TRBJ2-5; no clear D gene. The germline gives CDR1 MNHEY, CDR2 SVGEGT. This CDR3 is built from 14 residues. Trimming removed 6 bases at V and 2 bases at J, with 13 bases between.

This clonotype came up a few times. This sequence joins TRBV6-1 and TRBJ2-3; tentative D call: TRBD2 (5 bases). The CDR3 is 16 amino acids. The V end lost 5 bases, the J end lost 1 base, and 16 bases lay between the germline ends. Germline loops: CDR1 MNHNS, CDR2 SASEGT. CDR3 bases: TGTGCCAGCAGTATAGTCCCAAAGGGAGGCACAGATACGCAGTATTTT. Translation gives CASSIVPKGGTDTQYF.

There are many counts of this clonotype. Written as DNA, the CDR3 is TGTGCCAGCAGCCTTGAGGCAGCGGAGCAGTTCTTC. Translating gives CASSLEAAEQFF. This sequence joins TRBV5-4 and TRBJ2-1; no firm D call. The CDR3 consists of 12 residues. V shed 4 bases and J shed 10 bases, with 12 bases lying between them. Germline V gene sequence: CDR1 SGHNT, CDR2 YYREEE (reference sequence).

CDR3 amino acids: CASLPFRTMNTEAFF. The CDR3 DNA follows: TGTGCCAGCCTTCCGTTCAGGACGATGAACACTGAAGCTTTCTTT. The rearrangement uses TRBV7-2 and TRBJ1-1, with D uncertain. The germline V gene encodes CDR1 SGHTA and CDR2 FQGNSA. The CDR3 has 15 amino acids. V was clipped by 8 bases and J by 0 bases, with 16 bases between them.

This sequence joins TRBV7-3 and TRBJ2-6; the D is unclear. V shed 2 bases and J shed 2 bases, with 7 bases lying between them. This CDR3 spans 15 amino acids. CDR1 and CDR2 from the germline V gene are SGHTA and FQGTGA. The CDR3 protein is CASSLRPTGANVLTF. The CDR3, as DNA: TGTGCCAGCAGCTTACGGCCAACTGGGGCCAACGTCCTGACTTTC.